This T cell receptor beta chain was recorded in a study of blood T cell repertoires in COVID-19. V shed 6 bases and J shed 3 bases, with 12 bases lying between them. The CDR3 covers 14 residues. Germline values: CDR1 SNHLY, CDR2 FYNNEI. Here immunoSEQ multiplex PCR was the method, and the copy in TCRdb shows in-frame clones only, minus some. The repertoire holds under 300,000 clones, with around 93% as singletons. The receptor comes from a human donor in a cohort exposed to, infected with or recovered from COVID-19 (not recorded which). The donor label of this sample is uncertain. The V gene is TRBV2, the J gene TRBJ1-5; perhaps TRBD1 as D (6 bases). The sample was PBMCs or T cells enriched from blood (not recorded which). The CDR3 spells CASSQGQLNQPQHF. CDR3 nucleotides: TGTGCCAGCAGCCAGGGGCAACTCAATCAGCCCCAGCATTTT.